This T cell receptor (beta chain) was captured in a study of cytomegalovirus exposure and HLA in healthy donors. General observations from the study: Most TCRs appeared rarely, but some public TCRs recurred in many donors.

Germline V lookup: CDR1 SGHVS, CDR2 FQNEAQ. The CDR3 loop spans 14 amino acids. V dropped 3 bases and J dropped 8; count of bases not matched to a gene: 7. The primer mix had 60 Vbeta and 13 Jbeta primers. The method was immunoSEQ multiplex PCR; TCRdb's version includes in-frame clones alone and lacks a portion of them. The table lists about 73,000 clones, 67% of them singletons. On this clone: The antigen remains undetermined.

The sequence was collected from a woman between 50 and 59 years old in good health and CMV-seropositive. Material: PBMCs. The chain is built from TRBV7-8 and TRBJ1-2; 9 nucleotides align to TRBD1. The CDR3 DNA reads TGTGCCAGCAGCTTCCCGGGACAGGGAGAAGGCTACACCTTC. It codes for CASSFPGQGEGYTF.